This T cell receptor beta chain emerged from a study of T cell changes during pregnancy in multiple sclerosis. This CDR3 region has 14 residues. The V gene's germline CDR1 is ENHRY and CDR2 SYGVKD. Trimming removed 4 bases from V and 0 bases from J, with 9 bases in between. Repertoires were generated with immunoSEQ multiplex PCR, while TCRdb's copy carries only in-frame clones and drops some. The sample consists of about 40,000 clones, less than 95% of them appearing once. This material consisted of peripheral blood, taken in the third trimester of pregnancy. J is TRBJ1-1 and V is TRBV10-3; no clear D. This sequence was found in a female donor with multiple sclerosis, enrolled in a pregnancy study. CDR3 coding DNA: TGTGCCATCAGTGGTAGAGGGCTGAACACTGAAGCTTTCTTT. Translation: CAISGRGLNTEAFF.